This paragraph covers one T cell receptor (beta chain) sequence. The sample originates from a study of blood T cell repertoires in COVID-19. The authors' processing: From reference gene primer amplification, estimates of nucleated cell counts were derived. The table came from immunoSEQ multiplex PCR; TCRdb's copy has only in-frame clones and leaves some out. The V and J calls and the clone size are those of that table, but D and trimming were determined from the DNA. The table includes 360,000 or so clones, roughly 90% detected once. The study assigned cohorts using participant-reported clinical history. The CDR3 length is 13 residues. V trimming: 6 bases; J trimming: 10 bases; junction bases outside the gene matches: 7. CDR1 is SNHLY, CDR2 FYNNEI, per germline.

Sequenced input: PBMCs or T cells enriched from blood (not recorded which). V and J are TRBV2 and TRBJ1-4; TRBD1 agrees at 8 bases. The TCR comes from a woman aged 25 to 45 who had been exposed to COVID-19. The CDR3 loop is CASSGQGVGKLFF. The DNA for the CDR3 is TGTGCCAGCAGCGGACAGGGTGTGGGAAAACTGTTTTTT.